The rows below give T cell receptor beta chains drawn from one sample of a study of T cell responses to AZD1222 COVID-19 vaccine. Profiling relied on immunoSEQ multiplex PCR, and the TCRdb table lists in-frame clones only, not all of them. The sample includes about 94,000 clones, roughly 90% seen only once; the top ten take 9% to 13%. Sequencing used peripheral blood, obtained 28 days after the second AZD1222 dose. Receptors were obtained from an adult who received the AZD1222 COVID-19 vaccine. Each CDR3 is given with its conserved first and last residue. D genes are given only for firm matches. Not every row has a clone size; where given, it reads once, few, many or a size class.

V: TRBV6-2/TRBV6-3; D: TRBD2; J: TRBJ2-3; size: -; CDR3: CASSYTLAGGGADTQYF; DNA: TGTGCCAGCAGTTACACATTAGCGGGGGGCGGCGCAGATACGCAGTATTTT
V: TRBV5-1; D: -; J: TRBJ2-5; size: -; CDR3: CASSRDRYQETQYF; DNA: TGCGCCAGCAGCCGTGACAGGTACCAAGAGACCCAGTACTTC
V: TRBV12-2; D: -; J: TRBJ1-1; size: -; CDR3: CASRLISRDRDTEAFF; DNA: TGTGCAAGTCGACTGATCTCGCGGGACAGGGACACTGAAGCTTTCTTT
V: TRBV6-5; D: -; J: TRBJ2-2; size: few; CDR3: CASSYFAGGPGELFF; DNA: TGTGCCAGCAGTTACTTCGCTGGAGGTCCCGGGGAGCTGTTTTTT
V: TRBV20-1; D: TRBD1; J: TRBJ2-1; size: -; CDR3: CGGQGNNEQFF; DNA: TGCGGGGGACAGGGAAACAATGAGCAGTTCTTC
V: TRBV10-2; D: TRBD1; J: TRBJ1-3; size: once; CDR3: CASTGGDGNTIYF; DNA: TGCGCCAGCACAGGGGGCGATGGAAACACCATATATTTT
V: TRBV27; D: -; J: TRBJ1-2; size: -; CDR3: CASSLSPYTVANYGYTF; DNA: TGTGCCAGCAGTTTATCCCCTTACACCGTAGCTAACTATGGCTACACCTTC
V: TRBV11-2; D: -; J: TRBJ2-3; size: -; CDR3: CASEKGLITDTQYF; DNA: TGTGCCAGCGAGAAGGGACTGATCACAGATACGCAGTATTTT
V: TRBV28; D: -; J: TRBJ1-4; size: -; CDR3: CASSLKGERNEKLFF; DNA: TGTGCCAGCAGTTTGAAGGGGGAGAGGAATGAAAAACTGTTTTTT
V: TRBV27; D: -; J: TRBJ1-1; size: -; CDR3: CASSFEGEAFF; DNA: TGTGCCAGCAGTTTCGAAGGGGAAGCTTTCTTT
V: TRBV6-1; D: -; J: TRBJ1-3; size: -; CDR3: CASSDLRESSGNTIYF; DNA: TGTGCCAGCAGTGACCTTAGGGAGAGTTCTGGAAACACCATATATTTT
V: TRBV5-6; D: TRBD1; J: TRBJ1-5; size: few; CDR3: CASSQRGQDQPQHF; DNA: TGTGCCAGCAGCCAAAGGGGACAGGATCAGCCCCAGCATTTT
V: TRBV21-1; D: -; J: TRBJ1-1; size: -; CDR3: CASTDRRRGDIAEAFF; DNA: TGTGCCAGCACCGACCGCCGCAGGGGGGATATCGCTGAAGCTTTCTTT
V: TRBV20-1; D: -; J: TRBJ2-7; size: once; CDR3: CSAVRVDEQYF; DNA: TGCAGTGCGGTCAGGGTCGACGAGCAGTACTTC
V: TRBV7-3; D: TRBD1; J: TRBJ2-2; size: -; CDR3: CASSGTGLRGLFF; DNA: TGTGCCAGCAGCGGGACAGGACTTAGGGGGCTGTTTTTT
V: TRBV14; D: -; J: TRBJ2-2; size: -; CDR3: CASSPQLANTGELFF; DNA: TGTGCCAGCAGCCCCCAACTAGCGAACACCGGGGAGCTGTTTTTT
V: TRBV28; D: TRBD2; J: TRBJ2-5; size: -; CDR3: CASRGRRIGGGYRDLETQYF; DNA: TGTGCCAGCAGGGGGCGACGAATCGGCGGGGGATATAGGGATTTAGAGACCCAGTACTTC
V: TRBV9; D: TRBD1; J: TRBJ1-2; size: once; CDR3: CASSPTWDSNYGYTF; DNA: TGTGCCAGCAGCCCCACCTGGGACAGCAATTATGGCTACACCTTC
V: TRBV19; D: -; J: TRBJ1-2; size: -; CDR3: CASSIDQMAEGRYGYTF; DNA: TGTGCCAGTAGTATAGATCAGATGGCTGAGGGGAGATATGGCTACACCTTC
V: TRBV25-1; D: -; J: TRBJ1-1; size: -; CDR3: CASSEWGRGRVEAFF; DNA: TGTGCCAGCAGTGAATGGGGCAGGGGAAGGGTGGAAGCTTTCTTT
V: TRBV7-2; D: -; J: TRBJ1-1; size: -; CDR3: CASSLTAMNTEAFF; DNA: TGTGCCAGCAGCTTGACAGCGATGAACACTGAAGCTTTCTTT
V: TRBV7-2; D: -; J: TRBJ1-2; size: -; CDR3: CASSLGPGDGYTF; DNA: TGTGCCAGCAGCTTAGGCCCAGGGGATGGCTACACCTTC
V: TRBV9; D: -; J: TRBJ1-3; size: medium-sized; CDR3: CASSVAGVGNTIYF; DNA: TGTGCCAGCAGCGTAGCAGGGGTCGGAAACACCATATATTTT
V: TRBV11-2; D: TRBD2; J: TRBJ2-3; size: -; CDR3: CASSIGLAGSTDTQYF; DNA: TGTGCCAGCAGCATCGGACTAGCGGGTAGCACAGATACGCAGTATTTT
V: TRBV7-9; D: -; J: TRBJ1-1; size: -; CDR3: CASSLVPPYTEAFF; DNA: TGTGCCAGCAGCTTAGTGCCACCGTACACTGAAGCTTTCTTT
V: TRBV7-2; D: TRBD1; J: TRBJ1-1; size: -; CDR3: CASIGTANTEAFF; DNA: TGTGCCAGCATTGGGACAGCGAACACTGAAGCTTTCTTT
V: TRBV6-2/TRBV6-3; D: -; J: TRBJ2-1; size: -; CDR3: CASSYKGRSVEQFF; DNA: TGTGCCAGCAGTTACAAAGGGCGATCGGTTGAGCAGTTCTTC
V: TRBV7-3; D: -; J: TRBJ2-3; size: -; CDR3: CASSLLGRRAGTDTQYF; DNA: TGTGCCAGCAGCTTACTGGGCAGGCGGGCTGGCACAGATACGCAGTATTTT
V: TRBV10-2; D: -; J: TRBJ1-1; size: -; CDR3: CASRKIREDTEAFF; DNA: TGCGCCAGCAGGAAAATCAGGGAGGACACTGAAGCTTTCTTT
V: TRBV7-9; D: -; J: TRBJ2-1; size: -; CDR3: CASSPASSYNEQFF; DNA: TGTGCCAGCAGCCCCGCAAGCTCCTACAATGAGCAGTTCTTC
V: TRBV7-2; D: -; J: TRBJ1-1; size: -; CDR3: CASSPNGRSSEAFF; DNA: TGTGCCAGCAGCCCTAACGGGAGATCTTCTGAAGCTTTCTTT
V: TRBV5-4; D: -; J: TRBJ1-2; size: -; CDR3: CASSLASDYGYTF; DNA: TGTGCCAGCAGCTTGGCCTCCGACTATGGCTACACCTTC
V: TRBV3-1/TRBV3-2; D: -; J: TRBJ2-5; size: once; CDR3: CASSQAETQYF; DNA: TGTGCCAGCAGCCAAGCGGAGACCCAGTACTTC
V: TRBV5-4; D: -; J: TRBJ2-2; size: -; CDR3: CASSLGTTNTGELFF; DNA: TGTGCCAGCAGCTTGGGGACCACGAACACCGGGGAGCTGTTTTTT
V: TRBV6-5; D: -; J: TRBJ1-1; size: -; CDR3: CASTGRDAQEAFF; DNA: TGTGCCAGTACTGGCCGGGACGCCCAAGAAGCTTTCTTT
V: TRBV3-1/TRBV3-2; D: -; J: TRBJ2-7; size: -; CDR3: CASCHRTEPYEQYF; DNA: TGTGCCAGCTGCCACAGGACAGAGCCTTACGAGCAGTACTTC
V: TRBV4-2; D: TRBD1; J: TRBJ1-5; size: -; CDR3: CASSLRDRGNQPQHF; DNA: TGTGCCAGCAGCCTCAGGGACAGGGGCAATCAGCCCCAGCATTTT